The source of this T cell receptor (beta chain) is a study of TIL therapy for anti-PD-1-resistant metastatic lung cancer. Study information: Median tumor PD-L1 proportion score was about 5.9%. Four tumors were EGFR-mutant and two were ALK-rearranged. Tumors carried a median about 1.5 non-synonymous mutations per megabase.

Whole-study findings and limits: Patients were highly selected, enriched for treatment-naive, never-smoker and oncogene-addicted cases.

The germline V gene has CDR1 MNHEY and CDR2 SVGAGI. Unmatched junction bases numbered 6, after V lost 5 bases and J lost 7 bases. This CDR3 is 14 amino acids long. Comment on this clone: The antigen is not known.

Noted time point: pre-treatment sample, taken before nivolumab and TIL therapy. The libraries were made with immunoSEQ v3. The protocol was immunoSEQ multiplex PCR, while the TCRdb copy is restricted to in-frame clones and leaves out a portion. The sample records tens of thousands of clones, around 90% being singletons. The clonotype comes from a person aged 25 to 85 with non-small cell lung cancer. This sample comprised blood, obtained at baseline. The V and J genes are TRBV6-5 and TRBJ1-5; 9 bases fit TRBD1. CDR3 sequence (DNA): TGTGCCAGCAGTCCGACAGGGGGAGGGCAGCCCCAGCATTTT. Encoded protein: CASSPTGGGQPQHF.